This TCR beta chain emerged from a study of blood T cells in healthy people across ages. Overall study findings and caveats: Roughly linearly, TCR beta diversity per million T cells fell as age increased.

The CDR3 runs 14 residues. Between the trimmed V and J ends, which lost 5 bases and 4 bases, there was a span of 11 bases. The authors ran a second PCR of about 7 to 11 cycles using a sample-barcoded 5' primer and a J-beta primer mix. Every cDNA molecule carried a tag from a template-switch adaptor bearing 12 random nucleotides. Via MiXCR, TCRdb re-called the 5' RACE reads, giving one row per CDR3 protein. The table lists 800,000 or so distinct CDR3 sequences, more than 20% of them singletons. This clonotype was seen more than once but under ten times. Its antigen is undetermined. These data were likewise used in another study, on T cells of mothers and their children.

The chain uses TRBV12-3 or TRBV12-4 and TRBJ2-2; maybe TRBD2 (6 bases). The sequence derives from a boy aged 5-17 years in good health. Sample: blood. The CDR3 DNA is TGTGCCAGCAGTCCCCTGCGGGGCACCGGGGAGCTGTTTTTT. This translates into CASSPLRGTGELFF.